The source of this TCR beta chain is a study of somatic mutations in cytotoxic T cells in rheumatoid arthritis. TCRdb keeps only in-frame clones here, not all; method: immunoSEQ multiplex PCR. There are about 16,000 clones in the sample; around 80% occur only once, and 15% to 20% lies in the top ten. About this clone itself: Its antigen is undetermined.

Study conclusions and caveats: For rheumatoid arthritis patients, CD8+ clonality increased with age, whereas it did not in healthy controls.

Germline V gene sequence: CDR1 SGHTA, CDR2 FQGTGA. V lost 3 bases, J lost 7 bases, and 3 bases stayed unmatched. This CDR3 contains 13 residues. This sequence joins TRBV7-3 and TRBJ2-1; 7 bases align to TRBD2. Sequenced: CD8+ T cells sorted from blood. The sequence was obtained from a woman in her fifties or sixties with rheumatoid arthritis. The CDR3 loop reads CASSLGGSNEQFF. In nucleotides, the CDR3 is TGTGCCAGCAGCTTGGGCGGGAGTAATGAGCAGTTCTTC.